The clone carrying this TCR beta chain was seen only once. This entry belongs to a study of blood T cell repertoires in COVID-19. In the study's own analysis: Reference gene primers were amplified, and this amplification served to estimate nucleated cell counts. Sequenced by immunoSEQ multiplex PCR; TCRdb stores in-frame clones only, minus some. For V, J and clone size, that table is used; D and trimming come from the DNA. The top ten clones hold 1% to 1.5% of a sample with around 250,000 clones, 90% to 95% of them seen once. The CDR3 runs to 13 residues. The V gene lost 1 base and the J gene lost 3 bases, with 7 bases spanning the gap. From germline, CDR1 is SGHNT and CDR2 YYREEE (reference sequence).

This chain uses TRBV5-4 with TRBJ1-1; possible D gene TRBD1, 5 bases. The TCR was taken from a human donor in a cohort exposed to, infected with or recovered from COVID-19 (not recorded which). The donor label of this sample is uncertain. Specimen: PBMCs or T cells enriched from blood (not recorded which). The CDR3 DNA reads as TGTGCCAGCAGCTTGTCAGGGTACACTGAAGCTTTCTTT. It translates to CASSLSGYTEAFF.